A single sample is the source of the 21 T cell receptor beta chains below, sequenced in a study of post-analysis software for immune sequencing data. Whole-study results and caveats: In patients, TRBV5-6, TRBV5-1 and TRBV20-1 belonged to 4 or 5 TRBV segments found more frequently than in controls.

Their antigens remain unidentified. Every TCR beta cDNA library bore unique molecular identifiers. A single record per CDR3 protein comes from TCRdb applying MiXCR to the PCR reads. Altogether 350,000 to 500,000 distinct CDR3 sequences are present, roughly 38% being singletons, with the ten largest covering about 7.6%. What was sequenced was blood. The source is a girl aged 2 to 10 with multiple sclerosis.

J is TRBJ2-1 and V is TRBV11-1, with D unclear. The CDR3 totals 15 residues. Germline lookup yields CDR1 SGHAT and CDR2 FQDESV (reference sequence). Deletions cut 5 bases from V and 0 bases from J, with 11 bases between. This CDR3 is CASSPRVNSYNEQFF. The CDR3 coding sequence is TGTGCCAGCAGCCCAAGGGTTAACTCCTACAATGAGCAGTTCTTC.

The table lists this clonotype with a few counts. V usage is TRBV4-1 and J usage is TRBJ2-5; D ambiguous. The CDR3 has 13 residues. V was pared by 1 base and J by 4 bases, with 7 bases between. Germline V gene lookup returns CDR1 MGHRA and CDR2 YSYEKL. CDR3 in DNA: TGCGCCAGCAGCCAAGGAATGATAGAGACCCAGTACTTC. Translated: CASSQGMIETQYF.

The CDR3 nucleotides are TGCAGTGCCCCGGACAGGGGCAATGATCAGCCCCAGCATTTT. This translates into CSAPDRGNDQPQHF. This sequence joins TRBV20-1 and TRBJ1-5; 9 bases align to TRBD1. J was trimmed by 5 bases and V by 6 bases; bases with no gene match: 8. This CDR3 region has 14 residues. The germline CDR1 and CDR2 sequences are DFQATT and SNEGSKA (reference sequence).

To note about this clonotype: The junction and the germline gene differ at one end; a read error may be behind it. The chain links TRBV29-1 to TRBJ1-1; a possible D gene is TRBD1 (6 bases). This CDR3 spans 14 amino acids. Germline CDR1 reads SQVTM; CDR2 reads ANQGSEA. The CDR3 DNA follows: TGCAGCGTTGATACAGGGCCGTCGAACATTGAAGCTTTCTTT. It yields the protein CSVDTGPSNIEAFF.

The J gene is TRBJ1-2, the V gene TRBV12-3 or TRBV12-4; 11 bases agree with TRBD1. J was trimmed by 0 bases and V by 6 bases; bases with no gene match: 9. The CDR3 is 17 residues long. CDR3 nucleotide sequence: TGTGCCAGCAGCCCTAGGGACAGGGGGACGTCTAACTATGGCTACACCTTC. Its protein is CASSPRDRGTSNYGYTF.

The rearrangement uses TRBV5-6 and TRBJ1-2, with 10 bases lining up with TRBD1. Germline CDR1 is SGHDT and CDR2 is YYEEEE. The trim removed 0 bases at V and 4 bases at J, leaving 6 bases unmatched. This CDR3 has 16 residues. CDR3 in amino acids: CASSLGTGGRPYGYTF. CDR3 nucleotide sequence: TGTGCCAGCAGCTTGGGGACAGGGGGACGACCCTATGGCTACACCTTC.

The rearrangement uses TRBV6-6 and TRBJ2-1; 9 bases are a match to TRBD1. In germline, CDR1 is MNHNY, CDR2 SVGAGI (reference sequence). There are 16 residues in the CDR3. V shed 1 base and J 9 bases; nucleotides not matched to a gene: 10. The CDR3 bases are TGTGCCAGCAGTTACTATGTTCCGGACAGGGGAGGTGAGCAGTTCTTC. Translated: CASSYYVPDRGGEQFF.

This clonotype occurred a few times. The rearrangement links TRBV6-2 or TRBV6-3 to TRBJ1-2; 7 nucleotides agree with TRBD1. V was clipped by 5 bases and J by 4 bases; unmatched bases: 10. Per the germline V gene, CDR1 is MNHEY and CDR2 is SVGEGT. The CDR3 loop spans 15 amino acids. This CDR3 reads CASSASGQIIYGYTF. The CDR3 DNA follows: TGTGCCAGCAGTGCCTCGGGACAGATCATCTATGGCTACACCTTC.

This chain joins TRBV29-1 and TRBJ2-7, with D possibly matching TRBD1 (8 bases). The CDR3 contains 18 residues. Trimming cost V 6 bases and J 5 bases, with 32 bases left between them. Germline lookup yields CDR1 SQVTM and CDR2 ANQGSEA. CDR3 region: CSVGGWVTGVRFADEQYF. For the CDR3, the DNA is TGCAGCGTCGGGGGGTGGGTGACAGGGGTGAGGTTTGCCGACGAGCAGTACTTC.

This clonotype was counted only a few times. Germline and junction disagree at one end, which may indicate a read error. The chain employs TRBV10-1 and TRBJ2-7; the D gene is possibly TRBD1 (5 bases). The assigned J gene may be wrong: the sequence end matches TRBJ2-5 better. CDR1 is WNHNN, CDR2 SYGVQD, per germline (reference sequence). The CDR3 runs to 14 residues. CDR3 bases: TGCACCAGCAGTGAGTCGAGACAGAAAGAGACCCAGTACTTC. It translates to CTSSESRQKETQYF.

The chain recombines TRBV21-1 with TRBJ1-5. TRBV21-1 is given as a pseudogene. The CDR3 is made up of 14 amino acids. CDR3 amino acids: CASSKVFRDQPQHF. The CDR3 nucleotides are TGTGCCAGCAGCAAAGTATTTCGGGATCAGCCCCAGCATTTT.

The J gene is TRBJ2-1, the V gene TRBV15, with 10 bases that match TRBD2. Germline V CDR1 and CDR2: LNHNV, YYDKDF (reference sequence). The CDR3 sequence is 13 residues long. Trimming removed 7 bases from V and 6 bases from J; junction bases left unmatched: 3. This CDR3 is CATTERGGNEQFF. Written as DNA, the CDR3 is TGTGCCACCACCGAGCGGGGGGGCAATGAGCAGTTCTTC.

The chain combines TRBV5-8 with TRBJ1-2, with 7 positions matching TRBD1. The CDR3 has 14 amino acids. Germline-derived CDR1 and CDR2 are SGHTS and YDEGEE. Trimming at V came to 5 bases and at J to 1 base, leaving 5 bases not matched to a gene. This chain's CDR3 is CASRPRQGNYGYTF. As DNA, the CDR3 is TGTGCCAGCAGGCCTAGACAGGGTAACTATGGCTACACCTTC.

The gene calls are TRBV12-3 or TRBV12-4 and TRBJ2-1, with D maybe TRBD1 (6 bases). V shed 2 bases and J shed 9 bases, with 17 bases lying between them. This CDR3 is 15 amino acids long. Written as DNA, the CDR3 is TGTGCCAGCAGTTTAACAGGGCTCCGGGCGGGTGAGCAGTTCTTC. Protein product: CASSLTGLRAGEQFF.

This clonotype was recorded a few times. This chain joins TRBV29-1 and TRBJ2-5, with D possibly being TRBD1 or TRBD2 (5 bases each). Germline lookup yields CDR1 SQVTM and CDR2 ANQGSEA. The V end lost 6 bases, the J end lost 1 base, and 18 bases lay between the germline ends. The CDR3 consists of 15 residues. The chain's CDR3 is CSVETGPIIQETQYF. Here the CDR3 DNA reads TGCAGCGTGGAAACGGGACCCATTATCCAAGAGACCCAGTACTTC.

The chain couples TRBV20-1 to TRBJ2-1; D remains unclear. The CDR3 extends over 13 amino acids. CDR1 and CDR2 (germline): DFQATT, SNEGSKA (reference sequence). V lost 6 bases and J 5 bases, leaving 14 bases between the germline ends. This chain's CDR3 is CSAFLGVHNEQFF. The CDR3 nucleotides are TGCAGTGCCTTCTTAGGAGTTCACAATGAGCAGTTCTTC.

This clonotype appeared a few times. CDR3 DNA sequence: TGTGCCAGCGGGGCATGGACTAGCGGCTACAATGAGCAGTTCTTC. Translation: CASGAWTSGYNEQFF. The chain has TRBV28 and TRBJ2-1; the match to TRBD2 covers 10 bases. The CDR3 loop spans 15 amino acids. J lost 3 bases, V lost 8 bases, and 7 bases had no gene match. Germline CDR1 reads MDHEN; CDR2 reads SYDVKM.

This clonotype is classed as medium-sized. This chain uses TRBV7-9 with TRBJ2-2, with TRBD1 as a possible D gene (5 bases). The CDR3 has 16 residues. The V end lost 5 bases, the J end lost 3 bases, and 16 bases lay between the germline ends. CDR1 is SEHNR, CDR2 FQNEAQ, per germline (reference sequence). In nucleotides, the CDR3 is TGTGCCAGCAGCGCCCAGGACACGGGTTACACCGGGGAGCTGTTTTTT. Encoded protein: CASSAQDTGYTGELFF.

The V gene is TRBV7-9, the J gene TRBJ1-2; D not resolved. V shed 5 bases and J shed 2 bases, with 15 bases lying between them. Germline V gives CDR1 SEHNR, CDR2 FQNEAQ (reference sequence). This CDR3 is built from 15 residues. CDR3 nucleotides: TGTGCCAGCAGCCCCCCCCTTCAGCGGAACTATGGCTACACCTTC. It translates to CASSPPLQRNYGYTF.

The chain combines TRBV20-1 with TRBJ2-7, with a possible D match to TRBD1 (6 bases). The CDR3 runs 16 residues. Looked up from germline, CDR1 is DFQATT and CDR2 is SNEGSKA (reference sequence). The V gene lost 3 bases and the J gene lost 1 base, with 19 bases spanning the gap. This CDR3 reads CSASGTGPMGSYEQYF. DNA for the CDR3: TGCAGTGCTAGTGGCACAGGGCCGATGGGATCCTACGAGCAGTACTTC.

This clonotype came up a few times. This CDR3 reads CASSLDWKRFSYEQYF. DNA of the CDR3: TGTGCCAGCAGCTTAGATTGGAAGCGTTTCTCCTACGAGCAGTACTTC. The chain links TRBV11-2 to TRBJ2-7; unclear D gene. Trimming took 0 bases from V and 0 from J, leaving 12 bases between them. The CDR3 length is 16 residues. CDR1 and CDR2 from the germline V gene are SGHAT and FQNNGV.